This record covers a single T cell receptor (beta chain). V lost 0 bases and J lost 1, with 14 bases in between. The CDR3 loop spans 17 amino acids. Germline assignment: CDR1 LGHNA and CDR2 YSLEER. These data originate in a study of blood T cell repertoires in COVID-19. Study-level information: Both acute and convalescent COVID-19 samples were obtained from the United States, Italy and Spain. Sample material is recorded as cDNA or gDNA derived from T cells, B-cell-depleted T cells, or PBMCs.

The authors' processing: Cell counts per sample came from amplifying reference gene primers. Measured with immunoSEQ multiplex PCR; TCRdb has only the in-frame clones, and not every one. V, J and clone size derive from that table, while D and trimming were established from the DNA sequence. The sample shows about 200,000 clones, around 83% of them seen only once. The chain uses TRBV4-3 and TRBJ2-3; D is possibly TRBD1 (7 bases). Sequenced: peripheral blood. The clonotype comes from an elderly woman with acute or convalescent COVID-19. The CDR3 here is CASSQDGGGRGTDTQYF. DNA of the CDR3: TGCGCCAGCAGCCAAGACGGAGGGGGCCGCGGCACAGATACGCAGTATTTT.